This T cell receptor beta chain was captured by sequencing in a study of blood T cells in healthy people across ages. The CDR3 totals 20 residues. Germline V lookup: CDR1 LGHNT, CDR2 FRNRAP. The J segment lost 2 bases and the V segment lost 1 base, leaving 17 bases of the junction unmatched. Then a second PCR, running roughly 6 to 12 cycles, was carried out with a sample-barcoded 5' primer and a J-beta primer mix. TCRdb itself ran the 5' RACE reads through MiXCR, one entry per CDR3 protein. The sample has hundreds of thousands of distinct CDR3 sequences, roughly 30% seen once. This clonotype was obtained from a woman older than 75 in good health. The gene calls are TRBV12-5 and TRBJ2-7; 10 bases are a match to TRBD1. The sample comprised blood. The CDR3 reads CASGLAPLPTGQGFTYEQYF. CDR3 nucleotide sequence: TGTGCTAGTGGTTTGGCACCCCTACCCACGGGACAGGGGTTCACCTACGAGCAGTACTTC.